This T cell receptor (beta chain) was documented in a study of shared clonotypes between healthy human individuals. Deep-level running was used for the assay. The protocol was immunoSEQ multiplex PCR, while the TCRdb copy is restricted to in-frame clones and leaves out a portion. The data contain under 2.5 million clones, approximately 90% of them singletons. As to this clone: Antigen specificity is unknown.

Findings of the study overall: The sharing of 4% to 5.5% of naive CD4 clonotypes was seen across a handful of donors. As a rule, naive subsets had a larger estimated richness than memory subsets.

The CDR3 length is 15 residues. V dropped 7 bases and J dropped 4 bases, with 17 bases sitting between them. Germline V gene data show CDR1 as MDHEN and CDR2 as SYDVKM. The sequence came from a man aged 18 to 30 in good health. Some clones in this sample may be carry-over from other donors' samples. The sequenced sample was naive CD4+ T cells from PBMCs. Subset meaning: CD45RA+ positively selected. This chain joins TRBV28 and TRBJ2-1, with a weak D call TRBD2 (5 bases). The CDR3 sequence: CASNPPERLYNEQFF. CDR3 bases: TGTGCCAGCAACCCTCCTGAGCGGCTGTACAATGAGCAGTTCTTC.